This T cell receptor (beta chain) was captured by sequencing in a study of blood T cell repertoires in COVID-19. Study-wide background: Italy, Spain and the United States were the sources of the convalescent and acute COVID-19 samples.

Those who participated ranged in age from about 18 to 89 years and resided in around 22 US areas. Clinical history reported by participants formed the basis on which cohorts were assigned. The authors' processing: Amplification with reference gene primers provided the estimates of nucleated cell counts. Here immunoSEQ multiplex PCR was the method, and the copy in TCRdb shows in-frame clones only, minus some. The V and J calls and clone size are taken from that table; D and trimming were inferred from the DNA. The sample contains approximately 440,000 clones, 80% to 95% of which appear only once. The clonotype comes from a man younger than 35 who had recovered from COVID-19. The specimen was PBMCs or T cells enriched from blood (not recorded which).

CDR3 loop: CASSQVPGHLSGNTIYF. The CDR3 coding sequence is TGCGCCAGCAGCCAAGTTCCTGGACACCTCTCTGGAAACACCATATATTTT. This chain connects TRBV4-1 to TRBJ1-3; tentatively, D is TRBD1 (5 bases). Trimming removed 1 base at V and 0 bases at J, with 13 bases between. Germline values: CDR1 MGHRA, CDR2 YSYEKL. The CDR3 length is 17 residues.